A selection of T cell receptor beta chains follows, all from one sample in a study of cytomegalovirus exposure and HLA in healthy donors. Repertoires were generated with immunoSEQ multiplex PCR, while TCRdb's copy carries only in-frame clones and drops some. This table holds approximately 280,000 clones, over 85% found once. Sequences were obtained from PBMCs. These receptors all stem from a woman between 18 and 30 years old in good health and CMV-seronegative. Both conserved end residues are part of each CDR3. Fields, in order: D gene, V gene, J gene, clone size, CDR3 protein, CDR3 DNA. A D gene is named only where the DNA matches it firmly. Only some rows state a clone size, as once, few, many or a class for expanded clones.

d_call: -
v_call: TRBV6-5
j_call: TRBJ1-5
clone_size: -
cdr3_aa: CASSKQGGQPQHF
cdr3_nt: TGTGCCAGCAGTAAACAGGGCGGTCAGCCCCAGCATTTT

d_call: TRBD1
v_call: TRBV6-6
j_call: TRBJ1-3
clone_size: -
cdr3_aa: CASSTGGSQGNTIYF
cdr3_nt: TGTGCCAGCAGTACAGGGGGTTCGCAGGGAAACACCATATATTTT

d_call: TRBD1
v_call: TRBV5-4
j_call: TRBJ1-3
clone_size: -
cdr3_aa: CASSPDRGPGNTIYF
cdr3_nt: TGTGCCAGCAGCCCCGACAGGGGGCCTGGAAACACCATATATTTT

d_call: TRBD1
v_call: TRBV15
j_call: TRBJ1-1
clone_size: -
cdr3_aa: CATSRDRTNTEAFF
cdr3_nt: TGTGCCACCAGCAGGGACAGGACGAACACTGAAGCTTTCTTT

d_call: TRBD2
v_call: TRBV7-9
j_call: TRBJ2-1
clone_size: -
cdr3_aa: CASSPRTGLLAGPNNEQFF
cdr3_nt: TGTGCCAGCAGCCCAAGGACAGGCTTACTAGCGGGGCCTAACAATGAGCAGTTCTTC

d_call: -
v_call: TRBV2
j_call: TRBJ1-5
clone_size: -
cdr3_aa: CASILDSVGNQPQHF
cdr3_nt: -

d_call: -
v_call: TRBV6-5
j_call: TRBJ2-7
clone_size: -
cdr3_aa: CASSPLINYEQYF
cdr3_nt: TGTGCCAGCAGCCCCTTGATAAACTACGAGCAGTACTTC

d_call: -
v_call: TRBV2
j_call: TRBJ2-1
clone_size: few
cdr3_aa: CASSKTRTGSSYNEQFF
cdr3_nt: TGTGCCAGCAGTAAGACCCGCACAGGGAGCTCCTACAATGAGCAGTTCTTC

d_call: TRBD1
v_call: TRBV27
j_call: TRBJ2-3
clone_size: -
cdr3_aa: CASTRDRDSDTDTQYF
cdr3_nt: TGTGCCAGCACCCGGGACAGGGACTCGGACACAGATACGCAGTATTTT

d_call: -
v_call: TRBV11-2
j_call: TRBJ1-2
clone_size: once
cdr3_aa: CASSLGQANYGYTF
cdr3_nt: TGTGCCAGCAGCTTAGGGCAGGCGAACTATGGCTACACCTTC

d_call: TRBD2
v_call: TRBV7-3
j_call: TRBJ2-1
clone_size: once
cdr3_aa: CASSGAGGDEQFF
cdr3_nt: TGTGCCAGTTCGGGGGCCGGGGGGGATGAGCAGTTCTTC